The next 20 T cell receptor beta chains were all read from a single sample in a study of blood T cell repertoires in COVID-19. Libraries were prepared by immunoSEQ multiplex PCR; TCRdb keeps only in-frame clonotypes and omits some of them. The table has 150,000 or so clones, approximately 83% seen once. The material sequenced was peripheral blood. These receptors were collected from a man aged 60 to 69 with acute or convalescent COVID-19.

CDR3 protein: CASSYEWGGKSPLHF. DNA for the CDR3: TGTGCCAGCAGTTACGAATGGGGCGGGAAATCACCCCTCCACTTT. V usage is TRBV6-2 or TRBV6-3 and J usage is TRBJ1-6; D perhaps matches TRBD1 (5 bases). The germline gives CDR1 MNHEY, CDR2 SVGEGT. V was pared by 2 bases and J by 10 bases, with 15 bases between. The CDR3 is 15 amino acids.

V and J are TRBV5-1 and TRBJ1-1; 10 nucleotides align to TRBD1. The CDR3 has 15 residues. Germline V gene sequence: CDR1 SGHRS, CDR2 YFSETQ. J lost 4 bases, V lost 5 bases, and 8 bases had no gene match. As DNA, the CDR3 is TGCGCCAGCAGTCGCGGACAGGGGGGTCTCACTGAAGCTTTCTTT. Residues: CASSRGQGGLTEAFF.

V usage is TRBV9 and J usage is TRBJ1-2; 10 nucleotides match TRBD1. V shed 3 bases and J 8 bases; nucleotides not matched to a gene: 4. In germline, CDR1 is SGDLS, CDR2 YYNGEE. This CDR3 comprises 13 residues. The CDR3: CASSAGQGPGYTF. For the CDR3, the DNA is TGTGCCAGCAGCGCGGGACAGGGGCCCGGCTACACCTTC.

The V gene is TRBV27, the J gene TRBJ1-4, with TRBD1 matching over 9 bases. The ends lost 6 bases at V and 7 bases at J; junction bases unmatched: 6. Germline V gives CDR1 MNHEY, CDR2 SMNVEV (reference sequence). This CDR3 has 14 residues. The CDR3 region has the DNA TGTGCCAGCAGGCGACAGGGGGTCGGTGAAAAACTGTTTTTT. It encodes CASRRQGVGEKLFF.

CDR3 region: CASSQGQGGLFF. The CDR3, as DNA: TGTGCCAGCAGCCAGGGACAGGGGGGACTCTTTTTT. The chain uses TRBV12-3 or TRBV12-4 and TRBJ1-4; 11 bases are shared with TRBD1. This CDR3 contains 12 residues. V gave up 6 bases and J gave up 17 bases; unmatched junction bases: 8.

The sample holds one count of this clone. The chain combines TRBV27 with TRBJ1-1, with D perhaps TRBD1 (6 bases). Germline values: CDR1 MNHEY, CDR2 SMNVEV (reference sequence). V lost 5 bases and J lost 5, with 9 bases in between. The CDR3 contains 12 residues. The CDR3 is CASSIGGTEAFF. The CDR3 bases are TGTGCCAGCAGTATAGGGGGAACTGAAGCTTTCTTT.

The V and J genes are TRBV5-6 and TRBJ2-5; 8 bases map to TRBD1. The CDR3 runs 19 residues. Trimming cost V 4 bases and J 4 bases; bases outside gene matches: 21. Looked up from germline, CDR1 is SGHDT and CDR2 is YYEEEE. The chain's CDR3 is CASSNRGFRNPLRGETQYF. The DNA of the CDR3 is TGTGCCAGCAGCAACAGGGGGTTTAGGAACCCTTTAAGGGGAGAGACCCAGTACTTC. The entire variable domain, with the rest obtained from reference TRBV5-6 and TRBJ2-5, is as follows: DAGVTQSPTHLIKTRGQQVTLRCSPKSGHDTVSWYQQALGQGPQFIFQYYEEEERQRGNFPDRFSGHQFPNYSSELNVNALLLGDSALYLCASSNRGFRNPLRGETQYFGPGTRLLVL.

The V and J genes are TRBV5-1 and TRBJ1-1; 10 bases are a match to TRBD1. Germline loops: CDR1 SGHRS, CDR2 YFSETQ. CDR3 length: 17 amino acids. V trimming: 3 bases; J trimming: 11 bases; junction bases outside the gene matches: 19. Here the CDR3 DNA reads TGCGCCAGCAGCTATACCGGGACAGGGGTCGGGGCCCTATGGGCTTTCTTT. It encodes CASSYTGTGVGALWAFF. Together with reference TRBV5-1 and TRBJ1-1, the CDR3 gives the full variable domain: KAGVTQTPRYLIKTRGQQVTLSCSPISGHRSVSWYQQTPGQGLQFLFEYFSETQRNKGNFPGRFSGRQFSNSRSEMNVSTLELGDSALYLCASSYTGTGVGALWAFFGQGTRLTVV.

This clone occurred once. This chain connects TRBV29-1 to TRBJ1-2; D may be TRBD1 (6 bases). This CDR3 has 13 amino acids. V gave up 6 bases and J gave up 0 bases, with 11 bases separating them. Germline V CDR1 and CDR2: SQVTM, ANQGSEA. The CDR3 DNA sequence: TGCAGCGTCATGACAGGTTCTAACTATGGCTACACCTTC. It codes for CSVMTGSNYGYTF.

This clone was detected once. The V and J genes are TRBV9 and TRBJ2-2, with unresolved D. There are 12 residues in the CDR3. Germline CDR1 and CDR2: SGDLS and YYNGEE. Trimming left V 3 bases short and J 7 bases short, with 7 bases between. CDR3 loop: CASSASGGELFF. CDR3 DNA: TGTGCCAGCAGCGCGTCAGGCGGGGAGCTGTTTTTT.

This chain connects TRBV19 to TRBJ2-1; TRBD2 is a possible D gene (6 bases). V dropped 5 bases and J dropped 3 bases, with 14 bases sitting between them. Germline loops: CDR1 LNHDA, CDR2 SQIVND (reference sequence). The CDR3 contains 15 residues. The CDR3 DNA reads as TGTGCCAGTAGTCCGGGACTTACCTACTACAATGAGCAGTTCTTC. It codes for CASSPGLTYYNEQFF.

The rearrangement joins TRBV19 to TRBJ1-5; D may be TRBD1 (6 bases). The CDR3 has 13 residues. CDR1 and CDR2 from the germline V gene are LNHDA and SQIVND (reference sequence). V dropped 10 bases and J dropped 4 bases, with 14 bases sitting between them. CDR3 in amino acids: CATLSQGNQPQHF. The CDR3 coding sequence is TGTGCCACCCTGTCACAGGGTAATCAGCCCCAGCATTTT.

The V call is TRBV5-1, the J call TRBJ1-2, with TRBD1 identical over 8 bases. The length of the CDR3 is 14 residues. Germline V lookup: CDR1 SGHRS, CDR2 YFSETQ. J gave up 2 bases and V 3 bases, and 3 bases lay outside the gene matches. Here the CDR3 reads CASSSDRVNYGYTF. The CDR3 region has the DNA TGCGCCAGCAGCTCGGACAGGGTGAACTATGGCTACACCTTC.

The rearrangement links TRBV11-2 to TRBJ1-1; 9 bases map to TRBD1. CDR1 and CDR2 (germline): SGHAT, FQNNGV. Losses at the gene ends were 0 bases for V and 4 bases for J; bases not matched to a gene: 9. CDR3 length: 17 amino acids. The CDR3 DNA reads TGTGCCAGCAGCTTAGATTCCACGACAGGGGGTGTCACTGAAGCTTTCTTT. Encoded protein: CASSLDSTTGGVTEAFF.

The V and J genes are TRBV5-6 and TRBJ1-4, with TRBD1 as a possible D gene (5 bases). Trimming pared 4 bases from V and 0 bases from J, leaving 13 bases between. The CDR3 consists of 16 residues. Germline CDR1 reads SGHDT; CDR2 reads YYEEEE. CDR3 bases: TGTGCCAGCAGCCCCCGGAGGGGAACAACTAATGAAAAACTGTTTTTT. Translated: CASSPRRGTTNEKLFF.

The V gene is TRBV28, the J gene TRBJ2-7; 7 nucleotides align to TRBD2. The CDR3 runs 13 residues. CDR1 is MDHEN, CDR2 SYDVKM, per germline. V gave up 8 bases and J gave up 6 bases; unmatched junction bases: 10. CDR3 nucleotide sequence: TGTGCCAGCCTGGGACGGGAGGCGGGCGAGCAGTACTTC. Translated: CASLGREAGEQYF.

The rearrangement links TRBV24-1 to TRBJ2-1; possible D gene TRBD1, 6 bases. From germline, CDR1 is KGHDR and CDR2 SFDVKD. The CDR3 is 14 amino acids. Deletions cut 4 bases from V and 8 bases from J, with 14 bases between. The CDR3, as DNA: TGTGCCACCAGTGACTTAACAGGGCTCGATGAGCAGTTCTTC. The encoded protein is CATSDLTGLDEQFF.

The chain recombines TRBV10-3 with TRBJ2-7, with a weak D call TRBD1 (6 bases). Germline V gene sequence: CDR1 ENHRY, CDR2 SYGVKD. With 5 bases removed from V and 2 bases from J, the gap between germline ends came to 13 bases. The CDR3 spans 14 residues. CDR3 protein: CAISPLTGTYEQYF. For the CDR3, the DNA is TGTGCCATCAGTCCTCTGACAGGAACCTACGAGCAGTACTTC.

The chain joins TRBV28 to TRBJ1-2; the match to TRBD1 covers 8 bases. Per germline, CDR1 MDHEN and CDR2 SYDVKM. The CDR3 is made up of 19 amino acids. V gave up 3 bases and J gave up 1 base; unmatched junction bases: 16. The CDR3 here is CASSFHGQGSPLLNYGYTF. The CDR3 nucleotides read TGTGCCAGCAGTTTCCACGGACAGGGCTCACCCTTGCTTAACTATGGCTACACCTTC.

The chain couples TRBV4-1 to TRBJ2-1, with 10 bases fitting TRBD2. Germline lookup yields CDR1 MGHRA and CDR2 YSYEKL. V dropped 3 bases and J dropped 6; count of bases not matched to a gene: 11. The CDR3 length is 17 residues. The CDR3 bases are TGCGCCAGCAGCCAGAGCCTACGGACTAGCGGCAGCAATGAGCAGTTCTTC. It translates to CASSQSLRTSGSNEQFF.